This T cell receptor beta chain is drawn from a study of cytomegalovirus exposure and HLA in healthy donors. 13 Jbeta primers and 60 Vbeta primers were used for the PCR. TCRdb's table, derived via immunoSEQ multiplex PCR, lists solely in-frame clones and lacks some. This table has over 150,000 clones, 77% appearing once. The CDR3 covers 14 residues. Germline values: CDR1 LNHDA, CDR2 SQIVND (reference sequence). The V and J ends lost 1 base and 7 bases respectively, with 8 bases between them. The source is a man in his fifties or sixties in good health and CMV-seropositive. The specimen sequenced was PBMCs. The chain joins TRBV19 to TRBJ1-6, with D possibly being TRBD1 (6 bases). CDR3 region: CASSIVTGNSPLHF. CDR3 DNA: TGTGCCAGTAGTATAGTTACAGGGAATTCACCCCTCCACTTT.